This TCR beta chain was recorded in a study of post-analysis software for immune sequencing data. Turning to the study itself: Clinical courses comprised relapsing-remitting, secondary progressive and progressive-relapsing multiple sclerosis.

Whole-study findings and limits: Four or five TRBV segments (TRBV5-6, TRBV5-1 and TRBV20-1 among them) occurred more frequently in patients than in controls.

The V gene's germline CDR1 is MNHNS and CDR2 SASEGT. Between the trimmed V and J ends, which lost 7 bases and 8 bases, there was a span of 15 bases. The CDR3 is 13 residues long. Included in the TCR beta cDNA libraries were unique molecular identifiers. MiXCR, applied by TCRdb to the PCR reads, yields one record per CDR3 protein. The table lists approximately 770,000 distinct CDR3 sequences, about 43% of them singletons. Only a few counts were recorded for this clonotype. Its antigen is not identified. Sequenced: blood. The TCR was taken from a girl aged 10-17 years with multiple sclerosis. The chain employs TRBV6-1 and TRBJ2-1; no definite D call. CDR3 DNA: TGTGCCAGCATATCGGAGCTAGAGGATGAGCAGTTCTTC. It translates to CASISELEDEQFF.